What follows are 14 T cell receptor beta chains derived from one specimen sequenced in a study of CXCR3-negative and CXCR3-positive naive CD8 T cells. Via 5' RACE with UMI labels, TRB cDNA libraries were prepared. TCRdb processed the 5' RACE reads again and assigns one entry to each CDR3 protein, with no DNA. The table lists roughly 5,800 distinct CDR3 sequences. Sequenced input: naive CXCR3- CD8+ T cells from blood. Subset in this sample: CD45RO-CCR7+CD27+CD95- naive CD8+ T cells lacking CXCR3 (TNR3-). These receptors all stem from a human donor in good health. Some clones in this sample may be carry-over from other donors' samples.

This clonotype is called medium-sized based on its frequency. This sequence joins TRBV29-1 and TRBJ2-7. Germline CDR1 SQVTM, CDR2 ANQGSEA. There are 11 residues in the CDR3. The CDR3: CSVAGPLEQYF.

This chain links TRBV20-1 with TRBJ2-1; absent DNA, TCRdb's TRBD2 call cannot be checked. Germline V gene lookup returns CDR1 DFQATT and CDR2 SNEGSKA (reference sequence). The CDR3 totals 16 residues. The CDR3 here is CSARMGMGGSGNEQFF.

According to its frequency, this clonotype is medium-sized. The CDR3 loop reads CSVVGRTYEQYF. The chain combines TRBV29-1 with TRBJ2-7. The CDR3 length is 12 residues. Germline V gives CDR1 SQVTM, CDR2 ANQGSEA.

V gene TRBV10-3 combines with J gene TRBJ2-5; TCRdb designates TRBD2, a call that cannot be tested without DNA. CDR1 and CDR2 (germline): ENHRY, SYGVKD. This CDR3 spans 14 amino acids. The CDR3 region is CAISDWRIQETQYF.

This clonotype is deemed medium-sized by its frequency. The CDR3 spells CASSHFLAGVSYEQYF. The genes are TRBV4-3 and TRBJ2-7; TCRdb's D call of TRBD2 is untestable without DNA. In germline, CDR1 is LGHNA, CDR2 YSLEER. The CDR3 runs to 16 residues.

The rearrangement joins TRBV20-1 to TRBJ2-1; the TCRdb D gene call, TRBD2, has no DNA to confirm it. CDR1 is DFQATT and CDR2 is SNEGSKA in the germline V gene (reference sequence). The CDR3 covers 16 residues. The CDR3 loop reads CSARDPVAGGPCEQFF.

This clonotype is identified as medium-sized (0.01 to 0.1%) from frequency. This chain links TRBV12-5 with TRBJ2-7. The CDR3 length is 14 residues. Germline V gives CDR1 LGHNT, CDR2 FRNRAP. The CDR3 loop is CASGLHGTTYEQYF. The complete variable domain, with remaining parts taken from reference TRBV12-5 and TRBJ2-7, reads DARVTQTPRHKVTEMGQEVTMRCQPILGHNTVFWYRQTMMQGLELLAYFRNRAPLDDSGMPKDRFSAEMPDATLATLKIQPSEPRDSAVYFCASGLHGTTYEQYFGPGTRLTVT.

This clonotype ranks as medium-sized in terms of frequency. This CDR3 reads CASYRGYGTEAFF. The J gene is TRBJ1-1, the V gene TRBV6-2 or TRBV6-3; TCRdb reports TRBD1, a call that lacks DNA to check it against. CDR1 is MNHEY and CDR2 is SVGEGT in the germline V gene. The CDR3 is made up of 13 amino acids.

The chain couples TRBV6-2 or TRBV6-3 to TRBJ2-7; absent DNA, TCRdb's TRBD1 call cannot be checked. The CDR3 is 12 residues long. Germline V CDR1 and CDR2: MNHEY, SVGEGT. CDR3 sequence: CASSYWGHEQYF.

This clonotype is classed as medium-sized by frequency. The CDR3 reads CASSSGSGGIHGYTF. This chain connects TRBV7-9 to TRBJ1-2. CDR1 and CDR2 from the germline V gene are SEHNR and FQNEAQ (reference sequence). The CDR3 contains 15 residues. Full variable domain (remainder filled in from reference TRBV7-9 and TRBJ1-2): DTGVSQNPRHKITKRGQNVTFRCDPISEHNRLYWYRQTLGQGPEFLTYFQNEAQLEKSRLLSDRFSAERPKGSFSTLEIQRTEQGDSAMYLCASSSGSGGIHGYTFGSGTRLTVV.

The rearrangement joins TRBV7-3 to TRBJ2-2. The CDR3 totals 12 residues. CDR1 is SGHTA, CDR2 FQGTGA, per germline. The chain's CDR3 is CASSVNTGELFF.

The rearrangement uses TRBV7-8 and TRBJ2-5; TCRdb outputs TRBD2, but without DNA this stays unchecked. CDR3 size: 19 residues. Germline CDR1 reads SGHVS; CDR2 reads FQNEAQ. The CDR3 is CASSSSGALTSGGSETQYF.

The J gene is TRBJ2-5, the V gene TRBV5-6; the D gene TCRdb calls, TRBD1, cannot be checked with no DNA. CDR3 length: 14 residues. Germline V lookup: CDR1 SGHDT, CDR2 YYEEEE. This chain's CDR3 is CASSLAGDQETQYF.

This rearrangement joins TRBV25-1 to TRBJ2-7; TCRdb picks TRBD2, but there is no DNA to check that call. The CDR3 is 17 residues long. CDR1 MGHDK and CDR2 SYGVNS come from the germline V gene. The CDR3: CASSEGLAGGRSYEQYF.